This T cell receptor beta chain was identified during a study of T-cell reconstitution after alpha-beta-depleted transplantation in children. Unique molecular identifiers were built into the TCRbeta library. TCRdb re-called the PCR reads with MiXCR, one entry per CDR3 protein. The sample lists approximately 590,000 distinct CDR3 sequences; about 10% were seen once. This clonotype occurred once. The CDR3 is 17 residues long. Germline CDR1 is SGHRS and CDR2 is YFSETQ. Trimming removed 1 base from V and 2 bases from J, with 16 bases in between. The receptor was isolated from a human donor who donated a stem cell graft to a child with acute myeloid leukemia. V gene TRBV5-1 combines with J gene TRBJ2-1, with D unresolved. The specimen was PBMCs from the stem cell graft donor, collected from the stem cell graft. This CDR3 is CASSLLGPQQTYNEQFF. The CDR3 region has the DNA TGCGCCAGCAGCTTGCTTGGACCCCAGCAGACCTACAATGAGCAGTTCTTC. Full variable domain (rest looked up from reference TRBV5-1 and TRBJ2-1): KAGVTQTPRYLIKTRGQQVTLSCSPISGHRSVSWYQQTPGQGLQFLFEYFSETQRNKGNFPGRFSGRQFSNSRSEMNVSTLELGDSALYLCASSLLGPQQTYNEQFFGPGTRLTVL.